These T cell receptor beta chains were read from a single sample in a study of shared T cell receptors in the human thymus. Produced via immunoSEQ multiplex PCR; TCRdb's table is partial and in-frame only. This table holds 720,000 or so clones, approximately 83% found once. This sample also appeared in a second study, on human thymus T cells.

The specimen sequenced was thymocytes. The receptors were gathered from a girl under three years old with a congenital heart defect. CDR3s include the opening cysteine and the closing phenylalanine or tryptophan. A D gene is named only where the DNA matches it firmly. Size values are once, few and many counts, or a class for expanded clones, and some rows have none.

clone size	V gene	J gene	D gene	CDR3 protein	CDR3 DNA
-	TRBV5-1	TRBJ1-1	TRBD1	CASSPQGVTEAFF	TGCGCCAGCAGCCCGCAGGGGGTGACTGAAGCTTTCTTT
once	TRBV14	TRBJ2-7	-	CASSQGPGYEVGQYF	TGTGCCAGCAGCCAAGGCCCGGGATATGAAGTCGGGCAGTACTTC
few	TRBV6-5	TRBJ2-5	-	CASILRQPQETQYF	TGTGCCAGCATTCTCAGACAGCCCCAAGAGACCCAGTACTTC
-	TRBV28	TRBJ2-3	TRBD1	CASSYGQGAQYF	TGTGCCAGCAGTTATGGACAGGGAGCTCAGTATTTT
-	TRBV4-1	TRBJ1-5	-	CASSQDGVIQPQHF	TGCGCCAGCAGCCAAGACGGGGTTATTCAGCCCCAGCATTTT
-	TRBV13	TRBJ1-6	-	CASSAFSRAYNSPLHF	TGTGCCAGCAGCGCGTTTTCCAGGGCTTATAATTCGCCCCTCCACTTT
-	TRBV5-1	TRBJ1-3	-	CASSFSQGKGNTIYF	TGCGCCAGCAGCTTTTCCCAGGGCAAAGGAAACACCATATATTTT
-	TRBV4-3	TRBJ1-6	TRBD1	CASSQDWPTDRGNSPLHF	TGCGCCAGCAGCCAAGATTGGCCTACGGACAGGGGAAATTCACCCCTCCACTTT
-	TRBV4-2	TRBJ2-3	TRBD2	CASSRLARGTDTQYF	TGTGCCAGCAGCCGACTAGCCCGCGGGACAGATACGCAGTATTTT
once	TRBV27	TRBJ1-1	TRBD1	CASSPSGQGMGTEAFF	TGTGCCAGCAGTCCCTCCGGACAGGGAATGGGCACTGAAGCTTTCTTT
-	TRBV7-7	TRBJ2-7	-	CASSLGARDEQYF	TGTGCTAGCAGCTTGGGGGCCAGGGACGAGCAGTACTTC
-	TRBV25-1	TRBJ2-7	-	CASSPRVKFQQYF	TGTGCCAGCAGCCCCAGGGTAAAGTTCCAGCAGTACTTC
-	TRBV2	TRBJ1-1	-	CASSKQENTEAFF	TGTGCCAGCAGTAAACAGGAGAACACTGAAGCTTTCTTT
few	TRBV6-6	TRBJ1-2	-	CASSLGGGEGYTF	TGTGCCAGCAGTTTGGGCGGGGGGGAAGGCTACACCTTC
-	TRBV11-2	TRBJ2-3	-	CASSWRTETDTQYF	TGTGCCAGCAGCTGGCGGACAGAAACCGACACGCAGTATTTT
few	TRBV4-1	TRBJ1-2	-	CASSSPQDSYGYTF	TGCGCCAGCAGCTCCCCCCAGGACAGCTATGGCTACACCTTC
-	TRBV15	TRBJ1-2	-	CATSRHSHYGYTF	TGTGCCACCAGCAGGCACAGTCACTATGGCTACACCTTC
few	TRBV19	TRBJ1-1	-	CASSIDMQGPNGGAFF	TGTGCCAGTAGTATAGATATGCAGGGACCCAACGGGGGAGCTTTCTTT
once	TRBV15	TRBJ1-2	-	CATSRDVPGGGDGYTF	TGTGCCACCAGCAGAGACGTTCCGGGAGGAGGCGATGGCTACACCTTC
-	TRBV7-9	TRBJ1-1	-	CASSLGPQGGLTEAFF	TGTGCCAGCAGCTTAGGCCCACAGGGCGGGTTGACTGAAGCTTTCTTT
-	TRBV14	TRBJ2-7	TRBD1	CASSQLPGGRQYF	TGTGCCAGCAGCCAACTTCCAGGGGGTCGACAGTACTTC
few	TRBV5-4	TRBJ2-7	-	CASSLEVRPTGQTYEQYF	TGTGCCAGCAGCTTGGAGGTTCGACCAACAGGGCAAACCTACGAGCAGTACTTC
few	TRBV7-2	TRBJ2-7	TRBD1	CASSHYRDRGHEQYF	TGTGCCAGCAGTCACTACCGGGACAGGGGGCACGAGCAGTACTTC
-	TRBV19	TRBJ1-2	TRBD1	CASSILGQGRSYGYTF	TGTGCCAGTAGTATTCTAGGACAGGGGAGGAGCTATGGCTACACCTTC
-	TRBV11-2	TRBJ2-6	-	CASSLGGFRVRGANVLTF	TGTGCCAGCAGCTTAGGTGGATTCAGGGTACGAGGGGCCAACGTCCTGACTTTC
-	TRBV6-1	TRBJ2-7	TRBD2	CATGGGRGDEQYF	TGTGCCACCGGGGGGGGCCGAGGGGATGAGCAGTACTTC
-	TRBV6-1	TRBJ2-1	TRBD2	CASSEDKGGGRSYNEQFF	TGTGCCAGCAGTGAAGATAAGGGCGGGGGGCGTTCCTACAATGAGCAGTTCTTC
-	TRBV10-3	TRBJ1-5	-	CAIGGNQPQHF	TGTGCCATCGGAGGGAATCAGCCCCAGCATTTT
-	TRBV7-7	TRBJ2-3	-	CASSLGPSAATDTQYF	TGTGCTAGCAGCTTAGGGCCCTCTGCGGCCACAGATACGCAGTATTTT